This T cell receptor beta chain emerged from a study of blood T cell repertoires in COVID-19. Study-wide context: Acute-phase and convalescent COVID-19 samples originated in the United States, Italy and Spain.

This table comes from immunoSEQ multiplex PCR, and its TCRdb copy is limited to in-frame clones, with some not included. The top ten clones hold roughly 2.9% of a sample with about 140,000 clones, around 79% of them seen once. Individuals drawn from about two dozen US areas were roughly 18 to 95 years old. The sequencing input was PBMCs or T cells enriched from blood (not recorded which). The clonotype comes from a woman in her forties or fifties who had recovered from COVID-19.

The CDR3 is CASSFPGLASTDTQYF. CDR3 nucleotide sequence: TGTGCCAGCAGCTTCCCGGGACTAGCTAGCACAGATACGCAGTATTTT. The rearrangement uses TRBV5-6 and TRBJ2-3, with 9 bases fitting TRBD2. V was clipped by 2 bases and J by 0 bases; unmatched bases: 4. Per the germline V gene, CDR1 is SGHDT and CDR2 is YYEEEE. This CDR3 contains 16 residues. Full variable domain (remainder filled in from reference TRBV5-6 and TRBJ2-3): DAGVTQSPTHLIKTRGQQVTLRCSPKSGHDTVSWYQQALGQGPQFIFQYYEEEERQRGNFPDRFSGHQFPNYSSELNVNALLLGDSALYLCASSFPGLASTDTQYFGPGTRLTVL.